Listed below are T cell receptor beta chains from one sample, sequenced in a study of T cell repertoires in aging, cancer and after chemotherapy. TCRdb itself ran the multiplex PCR reads through MiXCR, one entry per CDR3 protein. Here the sample spans roughly 5,800 distinct CDR3 sequences, about 38% being singletons. The material sequenced was blood. Receptors were obtained from a human donor with a blood cancer. Each CDR3 is given with its conserved first and last residue. D genes are given only for firm matches. Size is stated for part of the rows, as once, few or many counts, or as a class when the clone is expanded.

v_call: TRBV27; j_call: TRBJ2-1; clone_size: NA; d_call: TRBD1; cdr3_nt: TGTGCCAGCAGTTTATATACAGGGGGCTACAATGAGCAGTTCTTC; cdr3_aa: CASSLYTGGYNEQFF
v_call: TRBV20-1; j_call: TRBJ2-7; clone_size: NA; d_call: NA; cdr3_nt: TGCAGTGCTAGAGATTTGGCCAGGGGATACGAGCAGTACTTC; cdr3_aa: CSARDLARGYEQYF
v_call: TRBV10-3; j_call: TRBJ2-3; clone_size: medium-sized; d_call: NA; cdr3_nt: TGTGCCATCAGGGAGAGCGGCCAACCCACAGATACGCAGTATTTT; cdr3_aa: CAIRESGQPTDTQYF
v_call: TRBV6-2/TRBV6-3; j_call: TRBJ2-1; clone_size: few; d_call: NA; cdr3_nt: TGTGCCAGCAGTGCTTTCAACGGGCGAGGTAAGAATGAGCAGTTCTTC; cdr3_aa: CASSAFNGRGKNEQFF
v_call: TRBV5-6; j_call: TRBJ1-5; clone_size: NA; d_call: TRBD1; cdr3_nt: TGTGCCAGCAGCTTCGGACAGGGCAACAATCAGCCCCAGCATTTT; cdr3_aa: CASSFGQGNNQPQHF
v_call: TRBV19; j_call: TRBJ2-3; clone_size: NA; d_call: TRBD2; cdr3_nt: TGTGCCAGTAGTACCTACTTACCGACTAGCGGGACTCCGACAGATACGCAGTATTTT; cdr3_aa: CASSTYLPTSGTPTDTQYF
v_call: TRBV6-6; j_call: TRBJ1-1; clone_size: NA; d_call: NA; cdr3_nt: TGTGCCAGCAGTACCCATCGCCTCCCTGACACTGAAGCTTTCTTT; cdr3_aa: CASSTHRLPDTEAFF
v_call: TRBV20-1; j_call: TRBJ2-7; clone_size: NA; d_call: NA; cdr3_nt: TGCAGTGCCTCGACAGGTTCCAACTTAGCGGAGCAGTACTTC; cdr3_aa: CSASTGSNLAEQYF
v_call: TRBV18; j_call: TRBJ2-1; clone_size: NA; d_call: NA; cdr3_nt: TGTGCCAGCTCACCACCGGACAGTCCCAATGAGCAGTTCTTC; cdr3_aa: CASSPPDSPNEQFF
v_call: TRBV5-6; j_call: TRBJ2-2; clone_size: NA; d_call: NA; cdr3_nt: TGTGCCAGCAGCAGGGCCTTAACCTACACCGGGGAGCTGTTTTTT; cdr3_aa: CASSRALTYTGELFF
v_call: TRBV19; j_call: TRBJ2-2; clone_size: NA; d_call: NA; cdr3_nt: TGTGCCAGTAGTAAGAAGGGCAGTTACGCGAACACCGGGGAGCTGTTTTTT; cdr3_aa: CASSKKGSYANTGELFF
v_call: TRBV12-3/TRBV12-4; j_call: TRBJ1-5; clone_size: NA; d_call: NA; cdr3_nt: TGTGCCAGCAGTTTAAGGCAGAATAGCAATCAGCCCCAGCATTTT; cdr3_aa: CASSLRQNSNQPQHF
v_call: TRBV20-1; j_call: TRBJ2-7; clone_size: NA; d_call: NA; cdr3_nt: TGCAGTGCTTTCACAACCTACGAGCAGTACTTC; cdr3_aa: CSAFTTYEQYF
v_call: TRBV6-5; j_call: TRBJ2-7; clone_size: medium-sized; d_call: TRBD1; cdr3_nt: TGTGCCAGCAGTTACTCGGGACAGGGGACTTACGAGCAGTACTTC; cdr3_aa: CASSYSGQGTYEQYF
v_call: TRBV6-5; j_call: TRBJ2-5; clone_size: few; d_call: NA; cdr3_nt: TGTGCCAGCAGTGAACAAGGGCTTGAAGAGACCCAGTACTTC; cdr3_aa: CASSEQGLEETQYF
v_call: TRBV20-1; j_call: TRBJ2-1; clone_size: NA; d_call: NA; cdr3_nt: TGCAGTGCCGCCTTGACAGTGGAGTACAATGAGCAGTTCTTC; cdr3_aa: CSAALTVEYNEQFF
v_call: TRBV10-1; j_call: TRBJ2-1; clone_size: few; d_call: NA; cdr3_nt: TGCGCCAGCAGTGAGTCCAGGGGCCCCACGGATGAGCAGTTCTTC; cdr3_aa: CASSESRGPTDEQFF
v_call: TRBV14; j_call: TRBJ2-2; clone_size: NA; d_call: NA; cdr3_nt: TGTGCCAGCAGCCAGGTCTGGGCCACCGGGGAGCTGTTTTTT; cdr3_aa: CASSQVWATGELFF
v_call: TRBV6-4; j_call: TRBJ2-1; clone_size: NA; d_call: TRBD2; cdr3_nt: TGTGCCAGCAGTCTGCTAGCGGGCCCCAGCACCTACAATGAGCAGTTCTTC; cdr3_aa: CASSLLAGPSTYNEQFF
v_call: TRBV5-6; j_call: TRBJ1-2; clone_size: few; d_call: NA; cdr3_nt: TGTGCCAGCAGCTCGACTGTCCCGGGGTACACCTTC; cdr3_aa: CASSSTVPGYTF
v_call: TRBV27; j_call: TRBJ2-6; clone_size: few; d_call: NA; cdr3_nt: TGTGCCAGCAGTTTGGGCTGGGACGGGTACCTCTCTGGGGCCAACGTCCTGACTTTC; cdr3_aa: CASSLGWDGYLSGANVLTF
v_call: TRBV7-9; j_call: TRBJ2-1; clone_size: NA; d_call: NA; cdr3_nt: TGTGCCAGCAGCAAAACAGAGAGCTCCTACAATGAGCAGTTCTTC; cdr3_aa: CASSKTESSYNEQFF
v_call: TRBV20-1; j_call: TRBJ1-5; clone_size: few; d_call: TRBD1; cdr3_nt: TGCAGTGCTAGCCCAGGGACAGGGTCGGATCAGCCCCAGCATTTT; cdr3_aa: CSASPGTGSDQPQHF
v_call: TRBV12-3/TRBV12-4; j_call: TRBJ2-7; clone_size: few; d_call: NA; cdr3_nt: TGTGCCAGCAGTTCTTTCGAGGGGCAGTACTTC; cdr3_aa: CASSSFEGQYF
v_call: TRBV7-2; j_call: TRBJ2-7; clone_size: NA; d_call: TRBD1; cdr3_nt: TGTGCCAGCAGCTTAAGGGGGCATGTGGGGCGGGAGCAGTACTTC; cdr3_aa: CASSLRGHVGREQYF
v_call: TRBV12-3/TRBV12-4; j_call: TRBJ2-2; clone_size: few; d_call: TRBD2; cdr3_nt: TGTGCCAGCAGTTCACTAGCGGGGAACACCGGGGAGCTGTTTTTT; cdr3_aa: CASSSLAGNTGELFF
v_call: TRBV6-5; j_call: TRBJ2-2; clone_size: NA; d_call: NA; cdr3_nt: TGTGCCAGCAGTCCCCCGCGGTCAGCGAACACCGGGGAGCTGTTTTTT; cdr3_aa: CASSPPRSANTGELFF
v_call: TRBV14; j_call: TRBJ2-5; clone_size: NA; d_call: NA; cdr3_nt: TGTGCCAGCAGCCAAGTTTCCAGATTAGGTACCCAGTACTTC; cdr3_aa: CASSQVSRLGTQYF
v_call: TRBV6-2/TRBV6-3; j_call: TRBJ2-3; clone_size: NA; d_call: TRBD2; cdr3_nt: TGTGCCAGCAGTTACTCGAATCCCGCGGGAGATTTAGATACGCAGTATTTT; cdr3_aa: CASSYSNPAGDLDTQYF
v_call: TRBV19; j_call: TRBJ1-1; clone_size: NA; d_call: NA; cdr3_nt: TGTGCCAGTAGTATGATAGTGAACACTGAAGCTTTCTTT; cdr3_aa: CASSMIVNTEAFF
v_call: TRBV7-2; j_call: TRBJ2-5; clone_size: NA; d_call: NA; cdr3_nt: TGTGCCAGCAGCCCACTCCCAGGGATGCAGACCCAGTACTTC; cdr3_aa: CASSPLPGMQTQYF
v_call: TRBV19; j_call: TRBJ2-2; clone_size: NA; d_call: NA; cdr3_nt: TGTGCCAGTAGTATAGATGAGGGGACCGGGGAGCTGTTTTTT; cdr3_aa: CASSIDEGTGELFF